This TCR beta chain was found in a study of post-analysis software for immune sequencing data. Worth noting for this clonotype: The antigen is undetermined.

The V end was cut by 5 bases, the J end by 3 bases, with 11 bases between. The germline CDR1 and CDR2 sequences are MNHNS and SASEGT. CDR3 length equals 13 residues. Unique molecular identifiers featured in each of the TCR beta cDNA libraries. TCRdb itself ran the PCR reads through MiXCR, one entry per CDR3 protein. The sample has roughly 800,000 distinct CDR3 sequences, 46% seen once. General study results and limits: Controls significantly exceeded multiple sclerosis patients in normalized Chao1 diversity. With TRBV5-6, TRBV5-1 and TRBV20-1 included, a handful of TRBV segments were more frequent in patients than in controls.

The specimen was blood. The sequence was collected from a girl aged 5-17 years with multiple sclerosis. The chain joins TRBV6-1 to TRBJ2-7; D is possibly TRBD1 (6 bases). The CDR3 here is CASSRQGFYEQYF. CDR3 DNA: TGTGCCAGCAGTCGGCAGGGGTTCTACGAGCAGTACTTC.